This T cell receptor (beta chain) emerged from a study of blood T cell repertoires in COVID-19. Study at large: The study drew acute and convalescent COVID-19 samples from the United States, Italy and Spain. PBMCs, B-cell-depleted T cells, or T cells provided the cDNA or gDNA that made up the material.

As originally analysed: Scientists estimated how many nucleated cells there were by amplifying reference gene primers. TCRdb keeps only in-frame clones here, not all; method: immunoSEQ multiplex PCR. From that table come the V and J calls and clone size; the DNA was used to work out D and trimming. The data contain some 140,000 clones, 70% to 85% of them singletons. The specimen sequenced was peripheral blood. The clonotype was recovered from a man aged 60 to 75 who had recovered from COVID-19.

CDR3 nucleotides: TGTGCCAGCAGCCCGAGACGGGGGGATGAAAAACTGTTTTTT. It encodes CASSPRRGDEKLFF. The genes are TRBV7-2 and TRBJ1-4; possibly TRBD1 for D (5 bases). Trimming took off 5 bases at V and 6 bases at J, with 13 bases between the two ends. CDR1 is SGHTA, CDR2 FQGNSA, per germline. The CDR3 is 14 residues long.